These T cell receptor beta chains were read from a single sample in a study of blood T cell repertoires in COVID-19. Assay: immunoSEQ multiplex PCR; the TCRdb copy retains only in-frame clones and omits some. This repertoire shows around 330,000 clones, 88% found once; its top ten account for roughly 4%. Sequencing input: peripheral blood. The receptors stem from a woman between 45 and 60 years old with active or convalescent COVID-19. Both conserved end residues are part of each CDR3. D genes are given only for firm matches. Not every row has a clone size; where given, it reads once, few, many or a size class.

D gene | J gene | V gene | clone size | CDR3 DNA | CDR3 protein
TRBD1 | TRBJ2-7 | TRBV19 | . | TGTGCCAGTAGTCTTATTTTACAGGGGTACGAGCAGTACTTC | CASSLILQGYEQYF
. | TRBJ2-5 | TRBV6-2/TRBV6-3 | few | TGTGCCAGCAGTTACGGGAGACTATTTCAAGAGACCCAGTACTTC | CASSYGRLFQETQYF
. | TRBJ1-1 | TRBV10-3 | . | TGTGCCATCAGTGGTTACGATATCGGGAGCAACACTGAAGCTTTCTTT | CAISGYDIGSNTEAFF
TRBD1 | TRBJ2-7 | TRBV19 | . | TGTGCCAGTTCCCTATATTCGCCGGACAGGGGATACTACGAGCAGTACTTC | CASSLYSPDRGYYEQYF
. | TRBJ1-2 | TRBV7-9 | . | TGTGCCAGCAGCCCGAAACAGGTTCTTGGGACCTTC | CASSPKQVLGTF
. | TRBJ1-4 | TRBV10-3 | once | TGTGCCATCAGTGAACCCGGGCCGGGAGAAAAACTGTTTTTT | CAISEPGPGEKLFF
. | TRBJ1-1 | TRBV29-1 | . | TGCAGCGTTGATCGGGGAGACACTGAAGCTTTCTTT | CSVDRGDTEAFF
TRBD2 | TRBJ2-3 | TRBV6-2/TRBV6-3 | . | TGTGCCAGCAGTTATGGGGGGGAGGGTGAAGATACGCAGTATTTT | CASSYGGEGEDTQYF
. | TRBJ1-3 | TRBV3-1/TRBV3-2 | . | TGTGCCAGCAGCCAGGAACACAGCTCTGGAAACACCATATATTTT | CASSQEHSSGNTIYF
TRBD1 | TRBJ2-7 | TRBV9 | . | TGTGCCAGCAGCCCCCGGACAGGAATCCCCCTCTCCGAGCAGTACTTC | CASSPRTGIPLSEQYF
TRBD1 | TRBJ2-7 | TRBV6-5 | . | TGTGCCAGCAGAAGGGACAGGAGCTCCTACGAGCAGTACTTC | CASRRDRSSYEQYF
. | TRBJ1-2 | TRBV6-5 | . | TGTGCCAGCAGTTACGATACGCGGTTTAACTATGGCTACACCTTC | CASSYDTRFNYGYTF
TRBD1 | TRBJ2-5 | TRBV11-2 | once | TGTGCCAGCAGCCCCCGGGACAGGGAAAGGGAGACCCAGTACTTC | CASSPRDRERETQYF
TRBD1 | TRBJ1-1 | TRBV7-8 | . | TGTGCCAGCAGCTTGCCAGGGGGAACTAGGGCTTTCTTT | CASSLPGGTRAFF
. | TRBJ1-2 | TRBV7-3 | . | TGTGCCAGCAGCTCCCGGCAGGGCTATGGCTACACCTTC | CASSSRQGYGYTF
. | TRBJ2-1 | TRBV6-5 | . | TGTGCCAGCAGTTACGTAGCCCGAGGAGGAGAGCAGTTCTTC | CASSYVARGGEQFF
. | TRBJ1-2 | TRBV10-3 | . | TGTGCCATCAGGAAAACCGGGACGGGAGACTATGGCTACACCTTC | CAIRKTGTGDYGYTF
. | TRBJ2-1 | TRBV6-2/TRBV6-3 | . | TGTGCCAGCAGCCCTTTGCGATTATCCTACAATGAGCAGTTCTTC | CASSPLRLSYNEQFF
TRBD2 | TRBJ2-1 | TRBV5-4 | . | TGTGCCAGCAGCAACCTCGACGGACTAGCGGGGTACAATGAGCAGTTCTTC | CASSNLDGLAGYNEQFF
. | TRBJ2-7 | TRBV7-2 | . | TGTGCCAGCAGCTTAGTTGGGGGCTTTGGCGAGCAGTACTTC | CASSLVGGFGEQYF
. | TRBJ2-1 | TRBV9 | . | TGTGCCAGCAGCGGCCCGCGGGACAATGAGCAGTTCTTC | CASSGPRDNEQFF
TRBD1 | TRBJ1-4 | TRBV18 | . | TGTGCCAGCTCACCCGACAGGGCGGGTGAAAAACTGTTTTTT | CASSPDRAGEKLFF
TRBD2 | TRBJ2-1 | TRBV2 | . | TGTGCCAGCGGACTAGCGGGGAACTGGGATGAGCAGTTCTTC | CASGLAGNWDEQFF
TRBD1 | TRBJ2-1 | TRBV7-9 | once | TGTGCCAGCAGTCGCTCGGACAGGGGGAGCAATGAGCAGTTCTTC | CASSRSDRGSNEQFF
TRBD1 | TRBJ1-6 | TRBV9 | once | TGTGCCAGCAGCGCCACCGGGACAGATAATTCACCCCTCCACTTT | CASSATGTDNSPLHF
. | TRBJ2-7 | TRBV4-2 | . | TGTGCCAGCAGCCAACGTGCAGGGGGGTACTACGAGCAGTACTTC | CASSQRAGGYYEQYF
TRBD2 | TRBJ2-2 | TRBV3-1/TRBV3-2 | . | TGTGCCAGCAGCCCCCGGGGCGGGGGACCTGGCGGGGAGCTGTTTTTT | CASSPRGGGPGGELFF
. | TRBJ2-6 | TRBV18 | . | TGTGCCAGCTCACCACGTTTGGGGGCAGCTGGGGCCAACGTCCTGACTTTC | CASSPRLGAAGANVLTF
. | TRBJ2-1 | TRBV3-1/TRBV3-2 | . | TGTGCCAGCAGCATACGGACTTCCTACAATGAGCAGTTCTTC | CASSIRTSYNEQFF
. | TRBJ2-7 | TRBV15 | . | TGTGCCACCAGCAGAGATTTTTTCTATAGCTCCTACGAGCAGTACTTC | CATSRDFFYSSYEQYF
. | TRBJ1-5 | TRBV19 | . | TGTGCCAGTAGTATAAGAGGGACACCCTATAGCAATCAGCCCCAGCATTTT | CASSIRGTPYSNQPQHF
TRBD1 | TRBJ2-7 | TRBV28 | . | TGTGCCAGCAGCTCCGGGACAGGCTACGAGCAGTACTTC | CASSSGTGYEQYF
TRBD1 | TRBJ1-5 | TRBV4-1 | . | TGCGCCAGCAGCCAAGTTACAGGGGCGAGCAATCAGCCCCAGCATTTT | CASSQVTGASNQPQHF
TRBD1 | TRBJ1-2 | TRBV20-1 | . | TGCAGTGCTAAAGGCCTGACAGGGTTCACCTTC | CSAKGLTGFTF
. | TRBJ1-5 | TRBV27 | . | TGTGCCAGCACCGCCGGAACAGATCCCAATCAGCCCCAGCATTTT | CASTAGTDPNQPQHF
. | TRBJ2-5 | TRBV11-2 | few | TGTGCCAGCAGCTCCTTCCTAGCGAACCAAGAGACCCAGTACTTC | CASSSFLANQETQYF
. | TRBJ1-2 | TRBV7-7 | . | TGTGCTAGCAGCCCCCGGGGAGGGGAGGGACGGGGCTACACCTTC | CASSPRGGEGRGYTF
TRBD2 | TRBJ2-7 | TRBV9 | . | TGTGCCAGCAGCCCTCAAGTAGCGGGGACGGCTTACGAGCAGTACTTC | CASSPQVAGTAYEQYF
. | TRBJ2-1 | TRBV6-2/TRBV6-3 | . | TGTGCCAGCAGCCAAAATCGGGGAGGCTCCTACAATGAGCAGTTCTTC | CASSQNRGGSYNEQFF
. | TRBJ1-4 | TRBV28 | once | TGTGCCAGCACTATTGCAACTAATGAAAAACTGTTTTTT | CASTIATNEKLFF
TRBD1 | TRBJ1-6 | TRBV5-1 | . | TGCGCCAGCAGCTCAGGACAGGGGAATTCACCCCTCCACTTT | CASSSGQGNSPLHF
. | TRBJ2-5 | TRBV7-2 | . | TGTGCCAGCAGCTCAAGGGAGGTGAGAGAGACCCAGTACTTC | CASSSREVRETQYF
. | TRBJ2-7 | TRBV9 | . | TGTGCCAGCAGCGGAACAGGGACCGAGCAGTACTTC | CASSGTGTEQYF
TRBD2 | TRBJ2-1 | TRBV14 | . | TGTGCCAGCAGCCAAGAAGGCGGGACTAGCGGGGTCAGGTGGAAGCAGTTCTTC | CASSQEGGTSGVRWKQFF
TRBD1 | TRBJ1-4 | TRBV7-9 | . | TGTGCCAGCAGGCAGGGGGCAACTAATGAAAAACTGTTTTTT | CASRQGATNEKLFF
. | TRBJ1-1 | TRBV27 | . | TGTGCCAGCAGTATATCGCCGCGGGGCAGACAAGTGAACACTGAAGCTTTCTTT | CASSISPRGRQVNTEAFF
TRBD1 | TRBJ2-7 | TRBV6-2/TRBV6-3 | . | TGTGCCAGCAGTTACTCGTTGTTAGGGACAGAACCCAAAGGCTACTCCTACGAGCAGTACTTC | CASSYSLLGTEPKGYSYEQYF
TRBD1 | TRBJ1-1 | TRBV6-5 | . | TGTGCCAGCAGGTATTCTTGGACAGGGGACACTGAAGCTTTCTTT | CASRYSWTGDTEAFF
. | TRBJ2-2 | TRBV5-1 | . | TGCGCCAGCAGCCGATACAGGAGAAACACCGGGGAGCTGTTTTTT | CASSRYRRNTGELFF
TRBD2 | TRBJ2-1 | TRBV4-3 | once | TGCGCCAGCAGCCAACGCATTAGCGGGGGGGCATACAATGAGCAGTTCTTC | CASSQRISGGAYNEQFF
. | TRBJ2-3 | TRBV5-1 | . | TGCGCCAGCAGCTTGTTTGGCGGGGCCACAGATACGCAGTATTTT | CASSLFGGATDTQYF
TRBD2 | TRBJ2-1 | TRBV30 | . | TGTGCCTGGAGTCCGGGACTAGCGGGAGTTGAGCAGTTCTTC | CAWSPGLAGVEQFF
. | TRBJ1-2 | TRBV5-1 | . | TGCGCCAGCAGCTTGGCCCCAGGGGATGGCTACACCTTC | CASSLAPGDGYTF
TRBD1 | TRBJ1-5 | TRBV24-1 | . | TGTGCCACCAGTGACTCGACAGGGAGCAATCAGCCCCAGCATTTT | CATSDSTGSNQPQHF
. | TRBJ1-6 | TRBV11-2 | . | TGTGCCAGCAGCTTGGGCAGGTACTCACCCCTCCACTTT | CASSLGRYSPLHF
. | TRBJ2-7 | TRBV5-5 | . | TGTGCCAGCAGCTTGGGTCCTTGGGACATATCCTACGAGCAGTACTTC | CASSLGPWDISYEQYF
TRBD1 | TRBJ1-1 | TRBV6-6 | . | TGTGCCAGTATGAGGGGGCAAACTGAAGCTTTCTTT | CASMRGQTEAFF
. | TRBJ1-1 | TRBV13 | . | TGTGCCAGCAGCTTAGTGGTCTCAGCTAGGGGAGCTTTCTTT | CASSLVVSARGAFF
TRBD2 | TRBJ2-5 | TRBV5-4 | . | TGTGCCAGCAGCTTGGCACTAGCGGGAGCAGAGACCCAGTACTTC | CASSLALAGAETQYF